Detailed here is one T cell receptor beta chain. This clonotype appeared a few times. Its cognate antigen has yet to be identified. No base quality information exists; no much larger clone differs at one position. The record originates from a study of early T cells in non-severe SARS-CoV-2 infection (dated by TCRdb to the early 2020s). Regarding the study in general: Bulk RNA from unsorted whole blood was used for TCR sequencing, so alpha and beta chains could not be paired. The study at large found these results: Matching against VDJdb was skewed toward anti-spike CD8 responses, likely underestimated virus-specific expansions, and missed private and CD4 specificities.

The study was a case-control design nested within a healthcare worker cohort in London, UK, with weekly nasopharyngeal swab PCR tests and blood sampling. Healthcare workers were recruited during the week of the UK lockdown, between 23 and 31 March 2020, and followed weekly for up to roughly 16 weeks. The CDR3, from cysteine to phenylalanine, totals 13 residues. Kept here is only the CDR3 DNA, which spans 39 bases and is read in frame from base 1. V and J are truncated by 4 bases and 0 bases respectively, leaving an intervening sequence of 8 bases. According to the germline V gene (reference sequence), CDR1 reads SGHKS and CDR2 reads YYEKEE. The library was generated by 5' RACE. The instrument was a NextSeq 500. Unique molecular identifiers were attached to individual cDNA molecules in the TCR library protocol so that sequencing error and PCR bias could be corrected. TCR alpha and beta chains were both sequenced, and the abundances of alpha and beta sequences in each sample were closely correlated with each other. As for the authors' bioinformatics: Decombinator V4 was used to perform V gene, J gene and CDR3 annotation of TCR sequences. TCRs were defined as expanded if a significant change between any two time points was detected under a Poisson model with p below 0.0001. TCR abundances were normalised to the total number of TCRs sequenced in each sample and reported as counts per million. MAIT TCRs were defined by TRAV1-2 paired with TRAJ12, TRAJ20 or TRAJ33, and iNKT TCRs by TRAV10 paired with TRAJ18. VDJdb, accessed 1 November 2021, was searched for CMV, EBV and SARS-CoV-2 annotated TCRs, excluding TCRs annotated for multiple antigens. Clones were called with MiXCR by TCRdb after fastp trimmed the public reads at Q25, and only in-frame beta chains were retained. Entries are consolidated by CDR3 protein sequence, retaining the most common genes and DNA. In this record, the V and J calls reflect TCRdb's handling and not the investigators' own analysis. In all, the sample holds about 20,000 distinct CDR3 sequences, and 4.7% of those were seen once. The ten largest clones represent around 15% of the sample.

Input material: whole blood. The chain employs TRBV5-5 and TRBJ2-7; no D gene can be assigned with confidence. This TCR derives from an adult who was a healthcare worker with PCR-confirmed SARS-CoV-2 infection or an uninfected control (not recorded which). The nucleotide sequence is given as TGTGCCAGCAGCCCTAAGTTCTCCTACGAGCAGTACTTC. Translated, it reads CASSPKFSYEQYF.